Listed here are 6 T cell receptor beta chains from one sample, sequenced in a study of T cells in Graves' hyperthyroidism and ophthalmopathy. Using RNA transcripts as the source, TCR beta CDR3 regions were amplified. During a first-round RT-PCR of the TCR CDR3, the HTBI primer set was used. TCRdb called the multiplex PCR reads again in MiXCR, with one record for every CDR3 protein. The sample shows approximately 610,000 distinct CDR3 sequences, roughly a sixth of them seen only once. Sequencing used blood. Every receptor here comes from a woman aged 18-35 years with Graves' hyperthyroidism.

The CDR3 region is CSAHAGSNQPQHF. CDR3 coding DNA: TGCAGTGCCCATGCAGGGAGCAATCAGCCCCAGCATTTT. The chain has TRBV20-1 and TRBJ1-5; perhaps TRBD1 as D (5 bases). V lost 6 bases and J 1 base, leaving 10 bases between the germline ends. The CDR3 runs to 13 residues. Germline V CDR1 and CDR2: DFQATT, SNEGSKA (reference sequence).

This chain connects TRBV3-1 to TRBJ2-3, with 12 bases matching TRBD2. This CDR3 is built from 19 residues. J gave up 3 bases and V 0 bases, and 10 bases lay outside the gene matches. Germline CDR1 and CDR2: LGHDT and YNNKEL (reference sequence). CDR3 DNA: TGTGCCAGCAGCCAAGATCTCCCTAGCGGGGGGGCCTCGACAGATACGCAGTATTTT. Protein: CASSQDLPSGGASTDTQYF.

This clonotype occurred a few times. The chain uses TRBV3-1 and TRBJ1-4, with a possible D match to TRBD1 (6 bases). In germline, CDR1 is LGHDT, CDR2 YNNKEL (reference sequence). Trimming pared 1 base from V and 8 bases from J, leaving 14 bases between. CDR3 length equals 15 residues. CDR3 nucleotides: TGTGCCAGCAGCCAAGGGGGGCGGAGTAACGAAAAACTGTTTTTT. Encoded protein: CASSQGGRSNEKLFF.

The chain uses TRBV29-1 and TRBJ2-5; D gene unclear. In germline, CDR1 is SQVTM, CDR2 ANQGSEA. This CDR3 is built from 14 residues. Trimming left V 3 bases short and J 5 bases short, with 16 bases between. The CDR3 coding sequence is TGCAGCGTTGACCAGGACCCCTGGGCGGAGACCCAGTACTTC. It translates to CSVDQDPWAETQYF.

This chain uses TRBV7-2 with TRBJ1-6; D uncertain. CDR3 size: 14 residues. Trimming took off 8 bases at V and 4 bases at J, with 12 bases between the two ends. CDR1 SGHTA and CDR2 FQGNSA come from the germline V gene. CDR3 loop: CASGRTDYNSPLHF. The DNA of the CDR3 is TGTGCCAGCGGGCGGACTGATTATAATTCACCCCTCCACTTT.

This chain joins TRBV30 and TRBJ1-5; D unclear. Germline values: CDR1 GTSNPN, CDR2 SVGIG (reference sequence). The CDR3 is 17 residues long. V gave up 0 bases and J gave up 5 bases, with 20 bases separating them. The DNA of the CDR3 is TGTGCCTGGAGTGTACGTGATGTGTTTCGATCAGATCAGCCCCAGCATTTT. It is translated as CAWSVRDVFRSDQPQHF.